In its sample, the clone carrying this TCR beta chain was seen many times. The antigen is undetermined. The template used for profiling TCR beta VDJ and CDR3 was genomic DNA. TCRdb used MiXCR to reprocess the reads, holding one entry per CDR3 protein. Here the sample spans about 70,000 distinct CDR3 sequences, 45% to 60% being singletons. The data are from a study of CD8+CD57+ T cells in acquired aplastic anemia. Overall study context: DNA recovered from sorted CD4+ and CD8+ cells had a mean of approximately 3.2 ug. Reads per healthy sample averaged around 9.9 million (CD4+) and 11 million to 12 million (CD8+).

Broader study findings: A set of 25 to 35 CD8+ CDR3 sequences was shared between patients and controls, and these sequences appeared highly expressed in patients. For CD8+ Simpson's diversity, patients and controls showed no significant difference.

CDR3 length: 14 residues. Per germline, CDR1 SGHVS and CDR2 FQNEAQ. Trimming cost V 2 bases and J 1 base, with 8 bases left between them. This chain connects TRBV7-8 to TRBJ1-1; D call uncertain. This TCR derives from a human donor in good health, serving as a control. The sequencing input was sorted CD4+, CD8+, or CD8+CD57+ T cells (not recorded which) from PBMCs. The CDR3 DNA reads TGTGCCAGCAGCTTACTGGCAGGGAACACTGAAGCTTTCTTT. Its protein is CASSLLAGNTEAFF.